The clone carrying this T cell receptor beta chain was picked up many times. Its antigen remains unidentified. This sample was taken from a study of T cells in Graves' hyperthyroidism and ophthalmopathy. Regarding the study as a whole: Ophthalmopathy and stable hyperthyroidism were told apart by a 13 V-J model. Model predictions of ophthalmopathy came a median about six months before onset.

A Clinical Activity Score of at least 3, a NOSPECS grade of at least 4 and a duration under 3 months were recorded in the ophthalmopathy patients. Each diagnosis drew on symptoms, thyroxine, TRAb, thyroid ultrasound and orbital computed tomography findings. Researchers amplified the TCR beta CDR3 regions from RNA transcripts. Initially, a first-round RT-PCR of the TCR CDR3 employed the HTBI primer set. TCRdb ran MiXCR on the multiplex PCR reads and lists one entry per CDR3 protein. The data contain approximately 330,000 distinct CDR3 sequences, roughly an eighth of them seen just once; the ten biggest clones take up roughly 35%. CDR1 is SNHLY, CDR2 FYNNEI, per germline. The CDR3 length is 15 residues. V lost 4 bases to trimming and J lost 3 bases, with 13 bases between them.

The TCR sequence derives from a woman aged 40 to 50 with Graves' ophthalmopathy. Material: blood. The chain uses TRBV2 and TRBJ1-5, with D unclear. CDR3 protein: CASSVGQAYNQPQHF. In DNA form, the CDR3 reads TGTGCCAGCAGTGTCGGGCAGGCCTACAATCAGCCCCAGCATTTT.